This T cell receptor (beta chain) emerged from a study of cytomegalovirus exposure and HLA in healthy donors. Comments on this clone: The target antigen is unknown.

Germline V CDR1 and CDR2: GTSNPN, SVGIG (reference sequence). The CDR3 is made up of 14 amino acids. J was trimmed by 7 bases and V by 4 bases; bases with no gene match: 7. In the PCR, 60 Vbeta and 13 Jbeta primers were used. The table came from immunoSEQ multiplex PCR; TCRdb's copy has only in-frame clones and leaves some out. This table holds roughly 120,000 clones. Study-wide findings and caveats: CMV serostatus stood as the only immune exposure information on hand. Several of the most significant clusters were apparently associated with common viral pathogens in a later analysis. Some V segments, TRBV6-2 and TRBV6-3 among them, were indistinguishable and were therefore excluded.

The TCR originated in a young man in good health and CMV-seronegative. Sequenced input: PBMCs. The rearrangement uses TRBV30 and TRBJ1-6; 7 bases fit TRBD1. The CDR3 coding sequence is TGTGCCTGGAACCGACAGGGTCCAAATTCACCCCTCCACTTT. Its protein product is CAWNRQGPNSPLHF. Supplemented by reference TRBV30 and TRBJ1-6, the full variable domain reads SQTIHQWPATLVQPVGSPLSLECTVEGTSNPNLYWYRQAAGRGLQLLFYSVGIGQISSEVPQNLSASRPQDRQFILSSKKLLLSDSGFYLCAWNRQGPNSPLHFGNGTRLTVT.